Below, one T cell receptor beta chain is given with its context. TCRdb reprocessed the 5' RACE reads via MiXCR and lists one record per CDR3 protein. Among 350,000 to 500,000 distinct CDR3 sequences, under 25% were seen once, and the ten largest hold around 13%. The V end was cut by 6 bases, the J end by 4 bases, with 12 bases between. CDR1 and CDR2 from the germline V gene are DFQATT and SNEGSKA (reference sequence). The CDR3 is made up of 13 amino acids. These data belong to a study of T-cell memory formation after mild COVID-19. The sequence came from an adult woman who had mild COVID-19 (a few samples of this study predate the infection). Cell type and time point are not known. Sample: PBMCs or a T cell subset sorted from them (not recorded which). This sequence joins TRBV20-1 and TRBJ2-2; D unclear. This chain's CDR3 is CSAINAITGELFF. The CDR3 region has the DNA TGCAGTGCCATAAACGCTATCACCGGGGAGCTGTTTTTT.